This T cell receptor beta chain was profiled in a study of T cells in Graves' hyperthyroidism and ophthalmopathy. Points from the study as a whole: Also found in blood were most expanded thyroid clonotypes above 0.001. Through a model of 13 V-J features, ophthalmopathy was separated from stable hyperthyroidism.

This CDR3 is built from 15 residues. Germline CDR1 reads SGDLS; CDR2 reads YYNGEE. Between the trimmed V and J ends, which lost 4 bases and 3 bases, there was a span of 17 bases. Amplification targeted TCR beta CDR3 regions from RNA transcripts. Researchers ran a first-round RT-PCR on the TCR CDR3 using the HTBI primer set. TCRdb itself ran the multiplex PCR reads through MiXCR, one entry per CDR3 protein. The sample shows hundreds of thousands of distinct CDR3 sequences, 35% to 45% of them seen only once. This clonotype was picked up a small number of times. Its target is unknown. When ophthalmopathy did not progress within 18 months, Graves' hyperthyroidism was considered stable. Patients were aged 18 to 65, had disease duration under 2 months, and had newly diagnosed hyperthyroidism.

This chain uses TRBV9 with TRBJ2-7; D perhaps matches TRBD1 (6 bases). The sequence was obtained from a man between 18 and 35 years old with Graves' hyperthyroidism. The sequenced sample consisted of blood. The CDR3 protein is CASSPTQGSGYEQYF. CDR3 nucleotides: TGTGCCAGCAGCCCGACACAGGGTTCAGGCTACGAGCAGTACTTC.